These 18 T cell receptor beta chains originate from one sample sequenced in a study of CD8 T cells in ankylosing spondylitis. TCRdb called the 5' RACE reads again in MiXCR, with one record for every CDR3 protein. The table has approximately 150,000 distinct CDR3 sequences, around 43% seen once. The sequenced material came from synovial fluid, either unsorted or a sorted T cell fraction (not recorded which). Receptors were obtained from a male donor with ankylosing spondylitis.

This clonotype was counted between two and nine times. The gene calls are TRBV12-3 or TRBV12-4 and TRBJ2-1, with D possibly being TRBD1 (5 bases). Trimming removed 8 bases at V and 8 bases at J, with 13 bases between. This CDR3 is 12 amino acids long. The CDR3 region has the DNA TGTGCCAGCCCCAGGGTCCCTCATGAGCAGTTCTTC. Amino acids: CASPRVPHEQFF.

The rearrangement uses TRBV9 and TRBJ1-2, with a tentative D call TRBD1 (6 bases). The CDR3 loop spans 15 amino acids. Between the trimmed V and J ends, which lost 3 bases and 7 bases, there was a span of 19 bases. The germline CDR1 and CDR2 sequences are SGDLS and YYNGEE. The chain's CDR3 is CASSAGKSGGIGYTF. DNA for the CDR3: TGTGCCAGCAGCGCGGGAAAGTCGGGGGGCATTGGCTACACCTTC.

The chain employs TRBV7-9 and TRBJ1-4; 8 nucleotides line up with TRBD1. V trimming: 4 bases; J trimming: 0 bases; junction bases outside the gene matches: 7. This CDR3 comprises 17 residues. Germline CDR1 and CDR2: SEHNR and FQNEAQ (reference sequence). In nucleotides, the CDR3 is TGTGCCAGCAGCTCAACGGACAGGGAACCAACTAATGAAAAACTGTTTTTT. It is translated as CASSSTDREPTNEKLFF.

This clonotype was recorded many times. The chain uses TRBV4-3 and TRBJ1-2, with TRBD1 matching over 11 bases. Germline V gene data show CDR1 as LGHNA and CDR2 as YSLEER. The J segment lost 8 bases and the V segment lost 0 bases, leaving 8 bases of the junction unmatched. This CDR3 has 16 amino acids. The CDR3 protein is CASSQDRAGTGGGYTF. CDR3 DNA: TGCGCCAGCAGCCAAGATCGAGCAGGGACAGGGGGAGGCTACACCTTC.

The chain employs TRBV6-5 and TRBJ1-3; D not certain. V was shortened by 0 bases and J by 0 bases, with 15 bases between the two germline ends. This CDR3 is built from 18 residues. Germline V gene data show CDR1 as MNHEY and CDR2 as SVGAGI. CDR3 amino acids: CASSYSPFWGRSGNTIYF. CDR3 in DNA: TGTGCCAGCAGTTACTCGCCGTTTTGGGGTCGCTCTGGAAACACCATATATTTT.

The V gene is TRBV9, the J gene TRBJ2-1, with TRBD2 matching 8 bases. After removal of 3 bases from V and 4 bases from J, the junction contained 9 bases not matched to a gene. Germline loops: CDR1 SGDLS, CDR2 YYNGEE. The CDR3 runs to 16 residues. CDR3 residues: CASSAQRGTYYNEQFF. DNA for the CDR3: TGTGCCAGCAGCGCTCAGCGGGGGACCTATTACAATGAGCAGTTCTTC.

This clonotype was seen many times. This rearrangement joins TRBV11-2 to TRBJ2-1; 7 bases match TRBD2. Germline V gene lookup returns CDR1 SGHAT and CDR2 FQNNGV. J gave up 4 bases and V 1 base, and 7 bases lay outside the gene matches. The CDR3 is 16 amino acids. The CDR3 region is CASSLAAGRAYNEQFF. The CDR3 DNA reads TGTGCCAGCAGCTTAGCAGCGGGGAGGGCGTACAATGAGCAGTTCTTC.

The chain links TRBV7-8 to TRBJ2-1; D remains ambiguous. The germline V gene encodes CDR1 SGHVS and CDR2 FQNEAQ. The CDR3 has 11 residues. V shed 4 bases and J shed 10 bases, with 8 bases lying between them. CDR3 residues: CASSYPPEQFF. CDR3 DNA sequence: TGTGCCAGCAGCTATCCCCCAGAGCAGTTCTTC.

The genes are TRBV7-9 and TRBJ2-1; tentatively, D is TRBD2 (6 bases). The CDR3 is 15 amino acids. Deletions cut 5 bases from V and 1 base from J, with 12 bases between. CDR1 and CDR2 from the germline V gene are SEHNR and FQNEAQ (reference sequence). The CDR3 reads CASSRSGVSYNEQFF. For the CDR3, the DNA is TGTGCCAGCAGCCGTAGCGGCGTTTCCTACAATGAGCAGTTCTTC.

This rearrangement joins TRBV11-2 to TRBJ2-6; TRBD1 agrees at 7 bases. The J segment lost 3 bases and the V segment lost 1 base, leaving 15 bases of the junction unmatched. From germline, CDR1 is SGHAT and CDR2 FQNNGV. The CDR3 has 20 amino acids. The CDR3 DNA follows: TGTGCCAGCAGCTTAGTGTACTCCGGGACAGAGCCCTGTGGGGCCAACGTCCTGACTTTC. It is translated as CASSLVYSGTEPCGANVLTF.

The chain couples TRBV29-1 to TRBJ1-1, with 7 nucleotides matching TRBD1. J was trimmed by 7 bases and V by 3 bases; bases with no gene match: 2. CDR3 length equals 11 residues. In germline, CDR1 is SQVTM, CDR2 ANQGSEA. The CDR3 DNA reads TGCAGCGTTGAGGGACAGAGTGAAGCTTTCTTT. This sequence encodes CSVEGQSEAFF.

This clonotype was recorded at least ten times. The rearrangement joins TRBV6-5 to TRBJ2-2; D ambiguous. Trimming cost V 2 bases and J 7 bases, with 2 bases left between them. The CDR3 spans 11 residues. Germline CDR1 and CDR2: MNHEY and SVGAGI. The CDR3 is CASSYRGELFF. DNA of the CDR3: TGTGCCAGCAGTTACCGCGGGGAGCTGTTTTTT.

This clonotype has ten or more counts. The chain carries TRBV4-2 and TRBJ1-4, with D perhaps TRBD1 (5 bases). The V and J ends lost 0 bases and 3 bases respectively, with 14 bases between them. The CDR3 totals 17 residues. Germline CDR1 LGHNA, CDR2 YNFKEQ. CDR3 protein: CASSQEPPGAANEKLFF. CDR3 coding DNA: TGTGCCAGCAGCCAAGAGCCCCCCGGGGCAGCTAATGAAAAACTGTTTTTT.

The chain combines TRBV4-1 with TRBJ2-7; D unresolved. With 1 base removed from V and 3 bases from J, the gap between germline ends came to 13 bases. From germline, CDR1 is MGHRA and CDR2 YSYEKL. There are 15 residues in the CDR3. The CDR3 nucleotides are TGCGCCAGCAGCCAAGTCGGCAGCTACTACTACGAGCAGTACTTC. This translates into CASSQVGSYYYEQYF.

CDR3 in DNA: TGCAGTGCTAGCATCCAGCGGGGAGCTTTCTTT. Protein product: CSASIQRGAFF. The chain is built from TRBV20-1 and TRBJ1-1, with unresolved D. This CDR3 comprises 11 residues. The ends were cut back, 3 bases at V and 10 bases at J, with 12 bases in the middle. CDR1 DFQATT and CDR2 SNEGSKA come from the germline V gene (reference sequence).

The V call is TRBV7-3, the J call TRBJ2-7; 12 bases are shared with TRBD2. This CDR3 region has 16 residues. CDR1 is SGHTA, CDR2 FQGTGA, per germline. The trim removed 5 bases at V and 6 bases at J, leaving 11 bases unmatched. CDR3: CASSPNRLAGVAEQYF. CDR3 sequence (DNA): TGTGCCAGCAGCCCTAATAGACTAGCGGGAGTGGCCGAGCAGTACTTC.

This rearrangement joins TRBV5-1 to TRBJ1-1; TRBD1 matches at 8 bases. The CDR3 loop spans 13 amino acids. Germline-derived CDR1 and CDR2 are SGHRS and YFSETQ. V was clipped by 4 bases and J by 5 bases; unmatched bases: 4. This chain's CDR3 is CASSPRTGTEAFF. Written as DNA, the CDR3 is TGCGCCAGCAGCCCGCGGACAGGGACTGAAGCTTTCTTT.

In DNA form, the CDR3 reads TGCGCCAGCAGCGTGGGGCAGGGGAAAAACTATGGCTACACCTTC. Translating gives CASSVGQGKNYGYTF. The V and J genes are TRBV5-1 and TRBJ1-2; D might be TRBD1 (6 bases). Trimming took 4 bases from V and 2 from J, leaving 15 bases between them. Germline V gene sequence: CDR1 SGHRS, CDR2 YFSETQ. The CDR3 runs to 15 residues.